These 20 T cell receptor beta chains were all obtained from the same sample, sequenced in a study of healthy donors' naive CD4 and CD8 T cells. A linear amplification protocol produced the TCR libraries from roughly 480 ng of total RNA. Via MiXCR, TCRdb re-called the reads, giving one row per CDR3 protein. The sample shows 180,000 or so distinct CDR3 sequences, over 60% of them seen only once. The material sequenced was naive CD4+ and CD8+ T cells sorted from blood, pooled from several donors. The receptors originated from a pool of human donors in good health; the sample pools cells from several healthy donors.

The chain uses TRBV19 and TRBJ1-5, with D maybe TRBD1 (6 bases). The CDR3 has 15 amino acids. CDR1 and CDR2 from the germline V gene are LNHDA and SQIVND (reference sequence). The V end lost 3 bases, the J end lost 3 bases, and 12 bases lay between the germline ends. The CDR3 coding sequence is TGTGCCAGTAGTATGGTTAGGGGGAACAATCAGCCCCAGCATTTT. It translates to CASSMVRGNNQPQHF. Filled out from reference TRBV19 and TRBJ1-5, the complete variable domain reads DGGITQSPKYLFRKEGQNVTLSCEQNLNHDAMYWYRQDPGQGLRLIYYSQIVNDFQKGDIAEGYSVSREKKESFPLTVTSAQKNPTAFYLCASSMVRGNNQPQHFGDGTRLSIL.

The chain is built from TRBV27 and TRBJ2-2, with 7 bases matching TRBD2. The CDR3 is 15 amino acids. CDR1 MNHEY and CDR2 SMNVEV come from the germline V gene (reference sequence). V trimming: 5 bases; J trimming: 0 bases; junction bases outside the gene matches: 3. CDR3 region: CASSDGLANTGELFF. The CDR3 DNA follows: TGTGCCAGCAGTGACGGACTAGCGAACACCGGGGAGCTGTTTTTT.

This clonotype was found a few times. This chain connects TRBV6-1 to TRBJ2-5; D is unresolved. V gave up 6 bases and J gave up 0 bases, with 14 bases separating them. The CDR3 length is 15 residues. Germline CDR1 is MNHNS and CDR2 is SASEGT. This CDR3 is CASSPGVSYQETQYF. The CDR3 DNA reads as TGTGCCAGCAGCCCCGGTGTGAGCTACCAAGAGACCCAGTACTTC.

This chain links TRBV12-5 with TRBJ1-1; no definite D call. This CDR3 spans 14 amino acids. The V end lost 6 bases, the J end lost 8 bases, and 19 bases lay between the germline ends. The germline CDR1 and CDR2 sequences are LGHNT and FRNRAP. The DNA for the CDR3 is TGTGCTAGTGGCCTGGGTGGGGAAGGTCACGAAGCTTTCTTT. Its protein product is CASGLGGEGHEAFF.

V usage is TRBV6-5 and J usage is TRBJ1-3; the D is unclear. Germline CDR1 is MNHEY and CDR2 is SVGAGI. CDR3 length equals 14 residues. V lost 2 bases and J 0 bases, leaving 5 bases between the germline ends. In nucleotides, the CDR3 is TGTGCCAGCAGTTACGGGCTCTCTGGAAACACCATATATTTT. It encodes CASSYGLSGNTIYF.

This rearrangement joins TRBV12-3 or TRBV12-4 to TRBJ1-6, with D perhaps matching TRBD1 (6 bases). This CDR3 has 21 residues. V was pared by 0 bases and J by 11 bases, with 32 bases between. The CDR3 nucleotides are TGTGCCAGCAGTTTAGCCATCGTGGTGAATGAAGGGGGAGGGAGGTCGGCACCCCTCCACTTT. Amino acid sequence: CASSLAIVVNEGGGRSAPLHF.

This clonotype was seen once. This sequence joins TRBV27 and TRBJ1-2, with D uncertain. CDR1 is MNHEY, CDR2 SMNVEV, per germline (reference sequence). The CDR3 runs to 14 residues. V gave up 4 bases and J gave up 7 bases, with 16 bases separating them. CDR3 DNA: TGTGCCAGCAGTTCCGGCGGCCAGGTGTTTGGCTACACCTTC. Its protein product is CASSSGGQVFGYTF.

A note on this clonotype: The junction does not match germline at one end; this may be a read error. V gene TRBV29-1 combines with J gene TRBJ2-7; D is perhaps TRBD2 (5 bases). Germline V gene sequence: CDR1 SQVTM, CDR2 ANQGSEA. CDR3 length: 13 residues. As DNA, the CDR3 is TGTAGCGTCACCGGGGTATTGACCTACGAGCAGTACTTC. It yields the protein CSVTGVLTYEQYF.

This clonotype is a singleton in its sample. The genes are TRBV6-5 and TRBJ1-2, with TRBD1 as a possible D gene (5 bases). The germline CDR1 and CDR2 sequences are MNHEY and SVGAGI. There are 16 residues in the CDR3. V was pared by 6 bases and J by 5 bases, with 22 bases between. This CDR3 reads CASSYGPGRGRYGYTF. For the CDR3, the DNA is TGTGCCAGCAGCTACGGACCCGGAAGGGGCCGATATGGCTACACCTTC.

This clonotype has a handful of counts. The genes are TRBV6-1 and TRBJ1-1, with D possibly being TRBD1 (6 bases). Germline V gene data show CDR1 as MNHNS and CDR2 as SASEGT. V lost 2 bases to trimming and J lost 3 bases, with 13 bases between them. CDR3 length: 15 amino acids. CDR3 coding DNA: TGTGCCAGCAGTGAAATCGCGAGGGGGTACACTGAAGCTTTCTTT. Protein sequence: CASSEIARGYTEAFF.

The chain joins TRBV5-6 to TRBJ2-7; TRBD1 matches at 7 bases. This CDR3 has 17 residues. The ends lost 3 bases at V and 1 base at J; junction bases unmatched: 13. Germline CDR1 is SGHDT and CDR2 is YYEEEE. The CDR3 loop is CASSCQGQRDSSYEQYF. The CDR3 DNA is TGTGCCAGCAGCTGTCAGGGACAGAGAGACAGTTCCTACGAGCAGTACTTC.

This clonotype has a single count. This chain connects TRBV7-2 to TRBJ2-5, with D perhaps assigned TRBD1 or TRBD2 (5 bases each). The CDR3 runs to 15 residues. Germline V lookup: CDR1 SGHTA, CDR2 FQGNSA. V was shortened by 5 bases and J by 4 bases, with 17 bases between the two germline ends. The CDR3 sequence is CASSTSPGTSETQYF. CDR3 DNA sequence: TGTGCCAGCAGCACGTCTCCCGGGACCTCAGAGACCCAGTACTTC.

This clonotype was counted once. The J gene is TRBJ2-3, the V gene TRBV6-5; no reliable D call. Germline values: CDR1 MNHEY, CDR2 SVGAGI. V was trimmed by 2 bases and J by 4 bases, leaving 16 bases between them. The CDR3 contains 16 residues. In nucleotides, the CDR3 is TGTGCCAGCAGTTACAATCCCGAAACGGGTCCAGATACGCAGTATTTT. It encodes CASSYNPETGPDTQYF.

The chain uses TRBV10-3 and TRBJ2-3, with TRBD2 matching 7 bases. The V gene end was trimmed by 3 bases and the J gene end by 4 bases; junction bases not matched to a gene: 10. Germline assignment: CDR1 ENHRY and CDR2 SYGVKD. This CDR3 contains 16 residues. The CDR3 coding sequence is TGTGCCATCAGTGAAAGGGCGGGAGAAAGAGCAGATACGCAGTATTTT. Translation: CAISERAGERADTQYF.

The genes are TRBV27 and TRBJ1-5; no reliable D call. Germline CDR1 MNHEY, CDR2 SMNVEV (reference sequence). V was trimmed by 4 bases and J by 3 bases, leaving 13 bases between them. The CDR3 has 15 residues. The CDR3 nucleotides are TGTGCCAGCAGTTATCTCGGCCGGGACAATCAGCCCCAGCATTTT. This codes for CASSYLGRDNQPQHF.

This clonotype was counted between two and nine times. The chain links TRBV6-5 to TRBJ1-1; TRBD1 aligns across 7 bases. Germline V gene lookup returns CDR1 MNHEY and CDR2 SVGAGI. V shed 4 bases, J shed 3 bases, and the junction held 11 bases outside the gene matches. CDR3 length: 16 residues. The CDR3 coding sequence is TGTGCCAGCAGTTTTGTTGCCGGGACAGACCACACTGAAGCTTTCTTT. It is translated as CASSFVAGTDHTEAFF.

The chain couples TRBV5-1 to TRBJ2-7; 8 bases are shared with TRBD2. Germline V gene sequence: CDR1 SGHRS, CDR2 YFSETQ. This CDR3 spans 15 amino acids. V was pared by 0 bases and J by 3 bases, with 5 bases of the junction left unmatched. CDR3 DNA sequence: TGCGCCAGCAGCTTGGCGGCGGGGGGCTACTACGAGCAGTACTTC. It is translated as CASSLAAGGYYEQYF.

This clonotype showed up just once. This rearrangement joins TRBV30 to TRBJ1-5; 8 nucleotides align to TRBD1. The V segment lost 6 bases and the J segment 7 bases; nucleotides outside the gene matches: 8. Looked up from germline, CDR1 is GTSNPN and CDR2 is SVGIG (reference sequence). The CDR3 loop spans 13 amino acids. The CDR3 DNA sequence: TGTGCCTGCGAAGACAGGGGAGGCCAGCCCCAGCATTTT. Protein sequence: CACEDRGGQPQHF.

V is TRBV5-1 and J is TRBJ2-3; 7 nucleotides match TRBD2. CDR3 length equals 17 residues. V trimming: 4 bases; J trimming: 0 bases; junction bases outside the gene matches: 11. Germline lookup yields CDR1 SGHRS and CDR2 YFSETQ. CDR3 nucleotides: TGCGCCAGCAGCCGCCAACTAGCGCTTACTAGCACAGATACGCAGTATTTT. Translation: CASSRQLALTSTDTQYF.

The V and J genes are TRBV4-3 and TRBJ2-1; 10 nucleotides line up with TRBD2. The trim removed 0 bases at V and 9 bases at J, leaving 5 bases unmatched. This CDR3 has 15 amino acids. Germline assignment: CDR1 LGHNA and CDR2 YSLEER. The CDR3: CASSQEALAGVEQFF. Written as DNA, the CDR3 is TGCGCCAGCAGCCAAGAAGCCCTAGCGGGGGTTGAGCAGTTCTTC.